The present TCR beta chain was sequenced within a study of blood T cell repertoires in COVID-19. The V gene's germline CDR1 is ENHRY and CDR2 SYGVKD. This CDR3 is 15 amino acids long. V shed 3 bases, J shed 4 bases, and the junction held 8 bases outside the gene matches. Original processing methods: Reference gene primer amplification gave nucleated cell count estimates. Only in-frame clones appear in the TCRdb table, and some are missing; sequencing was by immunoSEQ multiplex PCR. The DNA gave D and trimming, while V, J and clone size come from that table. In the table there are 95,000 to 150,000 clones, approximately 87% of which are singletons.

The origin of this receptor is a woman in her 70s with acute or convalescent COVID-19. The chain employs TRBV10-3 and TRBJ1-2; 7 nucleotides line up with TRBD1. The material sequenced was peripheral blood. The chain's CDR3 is CAISEPTQGSYGYTF. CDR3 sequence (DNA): TGTGCCATCAGTGAACCAACACAGGGGTCCTATGGCTACACCTTC.